Sequencing of this T cell receptor (beta chain) was carried out in a study of T-cell reconstitution after alpha-beta-depleted transplantation in children. For TCRbeta, the library was prepared with unique molecular identifiers. In TCRdb, the PCR reads were re-called with MiXCR into one record per CDR3 protein. This sample yields approximately 520,000 distinct CDR3 sequences, of which about an eighth are seen a single time; 14% belongs to the top ten. This clonotype was seen many times. Its matching antigen is unknown. General study findings and limits: One year after transplant, T-cell counts and diversity came mostly from newly produced T cells. Approximately two months post-transplant, alpha-beta T cells reportedly originated from several hundred expanded graft clones.

CDR1 is MDHEN, CDR2 SYDVKM, per germline. V was trimmed by 1 base and J by 3 bases, leaving 7 bases between them. CDR3 length equals 14 residues. Specimen: PBMCs, mostly from graft donor cells, collected 180 days after TCRalphabeta/CD19-depleted stem cell transplant. V is TRBV28 and J is TRBJ2-1; D is unresolved. The clonotype was recovered from a female patient between 2 and 15 years old who had a stem cell transplant for aplastic anemia, so the T cells may come from the graft donor. CDR3 sequence (DNA): TGTGCCAGCAGTTTATCGGCCGGCTACAATGAGCAGTTCTTC. It codes for CASSLSAGYNEQFF.